A single sample gave rise to the 14 T cell receptor beta chains below, sequenced in a study of shared clonotypes between healthy human individuals. TCRdb's copy holds only in-frame clones and misses some; the assay was immunoSEQ multiplex PCR. The sample shows under 1 million clones, 96% of them seen only once. Positively selected for CCR7, the CD45RO-negative cells used as naive CD8 cells excluded terminally differentiated effector memory CD45RA+ cells. Sequencing was carried out using naive CD8+ T cells sorted from blood. All receptors come from a man younger than 40 in good health.

This rearrangement joins TRBV7-9 to TRBJ2-1; D gene ambiguous. CDR1 is SEHNR, CDR2 FQNEAQ, per germline (reference sequence). The CDR3 has 16 amino acids. V shed 5 bases and J shed 6 bases, with 20 bases lying between them. The CDR3 is CASSPTGASLGNEQFF. The CDR3 DNA follows: TGTGCCAGCAGCCCCACCGGAGCCAGTTTAGGCAATGAGCAGTTCTTC. Using reference TRBV7-9 and TRBJ2-1 for the parts outside the CDR3, the full variable domain is DTGVSQNPRHKITKRGQNVTFRCDPISEHNRLYWYRQTLGQGPEFLTYFQNEAQLEKSRLLSDRFSAERPKGSFSTLEIQRTEQGDSAMYLCASSPTGASLGNEQFFGPGTRLTVL.

The chain combines TRBV19 with TRBJ2-2; perhaps TRBD1 as D (5 bases). The CDR3 extends over 15 amino acids. CDR1 is LNHDA, CDR2 SQIVND, per germline (reference sequence). The V and J ends lost 4 bases and 0 bases respectively, with 9 bases between them. CDR3 bases: TGTGCCAGTAGTACTCCAGGGACGAACACCGGGGAGCTGTTTTTT. Translated, it gives CASSTPGTNTGELFF.

Remarks on this clone: In the same sample, other DNA sequences code for this CDR3. This chain uses TRBV27 with TRBJ2-1; D call uncertain. V was shortened by 2 bases and J by 5 bases, with 7 bases between the two germline ends. There are 13 residues in the CDR3. The V gene's germline CDR1 is MNHEY and CDR2 SMNVEV (reference sequence). CDR3 sequence reads: CASSLGRHNEQFF. Here the CDR3 DNA reads TGTGCCAGCAGTTTAGGCAGGCACAATGAGCAGTTCTTC.

The chain links TRBV9 to TRBJ2-2, with 12 nucleotides matching TRBD1. Germline lookup yields CDR1 SGDLS and CDR2 YYNGEE. CDR3 length equals 17 residues. Trimming removed 3 bases from V and 4 bases from J; junction bases left unmatched: 7. CDR3 region: CASSALRDRGRTGELFF. The CDR3, as DNA: TGTGCCAGCAGCGCCCTCCGGGACAGGGGGCGCACCGGGGAGCTGTTTTTT.

The J gene is TRBJ1-2, the V gene TRBV28, with no clear D. The CDR3 covers 14 residues. Germline lookup yields CDR1 MDHEN and CDR2 SYDVKM. V lost 1 base to trimming and J lost 2 bases, with 8 bases between them. CDR3 sequence: CASSLLGKNYGYTF. CDR3 sequence (DNA): TGTGCCAGCAGTTTATTGGGGAAAAACTATGGCTACACCTTC.

The chain combines TRBV2 with TRBJ1-5, with D unclear. CDR3 length equals 16 residues. V lost 4 bases, J lost 0 bases, and 13 bases lay in between. CDR1 and CDR2 from the germline V gene are SNHLY and FYNNEI. CDR3 sequence: CASSGERGNSNQPQHF. DNA of the CDR3: TGTGCCAGCAGTGGGGAAAGAGGGAATAGCAATCAGCCCCAGCATTTT.

The chain employs TRBV7-7 and TRBJ2-3; D may match TRBD1 or TRBD2 (7 bases each). CDR3 length equals 19 residues. Deletions cut 1 base from V and 2 bases from J, with 22 bases between. The germline gives CDR1 SSHAT, CDR2 FNYEAQ (reference sequence). The CDR3 bases are TGTGCCAGCAGCTTAGGGACAGGATATCTAGCGGAGCACACAGATACGCAGTATTTT. This encodes CASSLGTGYLAEHTDTQYF.

This chain joins TRBV7-6 and TRBJ1-2, with D uncertain. From germline, CDR1 is SGHVS and CDR2 FNYEAQ. The CDR3 has 13 amino acids. V was cut by 1 base and J by 4 bases, with 7 bases left in between. The CDR3 protein is CASSLEAGYGYTF. The CDR3 nucleotides are TGTGCCAGCAGCTTAGAGGCAGGCTATGGCTACACCTTC. Complete variable domain (other parts from reference TRBV7-6 and TRBJ1-2): GAGVSQSPRYKVTKRGQDVALRCDPISGHVSLYWYRQALGQGPEFLTYFNYEAQQDKSGLPNDRFSAERPEGSISTLTIQRTEQRDSAMYRCASSLEAGYGYTFGSGTRLTVV.

The chain employs TRBV28 and TRBJ2-1; perhaps TRBD2 as D (6 bases). V gave up 2 bases and J gave up 5 bases, with 16 bases separating them. Germline lookup yields CDR1 MDHEN and CDR2 SYDVKM. The CDR3 spans 16 residues. The CDR3 spells CASSLPSGVWDNEQFF. In DNA, the CDR3 is TGTGCCAGCAGTTTACCGTCGGGGGTTTGGGACAATGAGCAGTTCTTC.

This clone has just one count. The gene calls are TRBV10-2 and TRBJ1-5, with D unresolved. CDR1 is WSHSY, CDR2 SAAADI, per germline. The CDR3 extends over 15 amino acids. V was shortened by 3 bases and J by 1 base, with 10 bases between the two germline ends. For the CDR3, the DNA is TGCGCCAGCAGTGAATGGACGTCAAGCAATCAGCCCCAGCATTTT. This translates into CASSEWTSSNQPQHF.

The J gene is TRBJ2-3, the V gene TRBV4-1; possibly TRBD2 for D (6 bases). Germline V lookup: CDR1 MGHRA, CDR2 YSYEKL. The CDR3 totals 17 residues. V lost 3 bases and J 3 bases, leaving 19 bases between the germline ends. CDR3 DNA sequence: TGCGCCAGCAGCCAGGACCCGACCGGGAGCTCTACAGATACGCAGTATTTT. Amino acid sequence: CASSQDPTGSSTDTQYF.

The chain is built from TRBV10-2 and TRBJ2-1; 9 bases agree with TRBD2. The V gene end was trimmed by 3 bases and the J gene end by 4 bases; junction bases not matched to a gene: 4. The CDR3 covers 15 residues. Germline V gene data show CDR1 as WSHSY and CDR2 as SAAADI. As DNA, the CDR3 is TGCGCCAGCAGTGAAGGTCTAGCGGGGTACAATGAGCAGTTCTTC. Its translation is CASSEGLAGYNEQFF.

Written as DNA, the CDR3 is TGTGCCAGCAGTTTCAGCCTAGCGGGAGAGGGTTCCTCCTACAATGAGCAGTTCTTC. This sequence encodes CASSFSLAGEGSSYNEQFF. The chain joins TRBV27 to TRBJ2-1, with 10 bases lining up with TRBD2. The CDR3 is 19 amino acids. The trim removed 3 bases at V and 0 bases at J, leaving 11 bases unmatched. Germline lookup yields CDR1 MNHEY and CDR2 SMNVEV (reference sequence).

The rearrangement joins TRBV11-2 to TRBJ1-2; D not resolved. The CDR3 totals 14 residues. Germline CDR1 is SGHAT and CDR2 is FQNNGV. The V and J ends lost 4 bases and 6 bases respectively, with 15 bases between them. The CDR3 nucleotides read TGTGCCAGCAGCTCCAATTGGGGAGATCATGGCTACACCTTC. Its protein product is CASSSNWGDHGYTF.